The clone carrying this TCR beta chain was counted a single time. Trimming at V came to 5 bases and at J to 4 bases, leaving 7 bases not matched to a gene. Per the germline V gene, CDR1 is MNHEY and CDR2 is SVGAGI. The CDR3 loop spans 14 amino acids. Only in-frame clones appear in the TCRdb table, and some are missing; sequencing was by immunoSEQ multiplex PCR. The data contain 300,000 to 350,000 clones, about 87% of them singletons. The data originate from a study of blood T cell repertoires in COVID-19. Across the whole study: Acute-phase and convalescent COVID-19 samples originated in the United States, Italy and Spain. The cDNA or gDNA used as material had been derived from T cells, B-cell-depleted T cells, or PBMCs.

Recovered Cohort 3 donors showed two negative PCRs, clearance, or symptom resolution. V and J are TRBV6-5 and TRBJ2-5, with 7 bases that match TRBD1. The sample taken for sequencing was PBMCs or T cells enriched from blood (not recorded which). This receptor was obtained from a woman aged 18-30 years who had recovered from COVID-19. This CDR3 is CASSRGRLGETQYF. The DNA for the CDR3 is TGTGCCAGCAGTAGGGGGCGATTAGGAGAGACCCAGTACTTC.